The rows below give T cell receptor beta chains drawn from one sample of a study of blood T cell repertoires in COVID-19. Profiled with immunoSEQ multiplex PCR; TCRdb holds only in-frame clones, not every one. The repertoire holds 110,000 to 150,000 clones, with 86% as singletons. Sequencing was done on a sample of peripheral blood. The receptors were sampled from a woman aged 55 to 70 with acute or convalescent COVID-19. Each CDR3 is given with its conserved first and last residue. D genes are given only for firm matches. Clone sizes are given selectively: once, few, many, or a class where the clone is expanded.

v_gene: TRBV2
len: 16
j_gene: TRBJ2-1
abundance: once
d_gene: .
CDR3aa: CASSAQRTLGYNEQFF
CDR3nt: TGTGCCAGCAGTGCCCAGAGGACATTAGGCTACAATGAGCAGTTCTTC

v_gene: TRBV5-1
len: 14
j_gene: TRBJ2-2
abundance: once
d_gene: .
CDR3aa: CASSEGDYTGELFF
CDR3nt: TGCGCCAGCAGCGAAGGGGACTACACCGGGGAGCTGTTTTTT

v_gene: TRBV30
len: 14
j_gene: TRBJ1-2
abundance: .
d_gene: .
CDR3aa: CAQRPSGGAEGYTF
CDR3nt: TGTGCCCAACGGCCTTCGGGGGGGGCAGAGGGCTACACCTTC

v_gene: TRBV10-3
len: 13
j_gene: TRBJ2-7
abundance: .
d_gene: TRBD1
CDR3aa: CAISDDREDEQYF
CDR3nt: TGTGCCATCAGTGATGACAGGGAAGACGAGCAGTACTTC

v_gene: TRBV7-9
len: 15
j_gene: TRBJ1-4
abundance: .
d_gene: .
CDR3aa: CASSLALWEDEKLFF
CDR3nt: TGTGCCAGCAGCTTAGCGCTCTGGGAGGATGAAAAACTGTTTTTT

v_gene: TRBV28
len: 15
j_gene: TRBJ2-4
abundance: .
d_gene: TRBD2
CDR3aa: CASSAGGTTKNIQYF
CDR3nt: TGTGCCAGCAGTGCGGGAGGGACTACCAAAAACATTCAGTACTTC

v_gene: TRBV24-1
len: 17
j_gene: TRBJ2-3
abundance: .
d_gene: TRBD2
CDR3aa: CATSHGTSGGATDTQYF
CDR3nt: TGTGCCACCAGCCACGGGACTAGCGGGGGGGCAACAGATACGCAGTATTTT

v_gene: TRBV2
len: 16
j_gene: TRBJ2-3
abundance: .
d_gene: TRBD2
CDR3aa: CASSRLAGGPTDTQYF
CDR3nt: TGTGCCAGCAGTCGACTAGCGGGGGGTCCCACAGATACGCAGTATTTT

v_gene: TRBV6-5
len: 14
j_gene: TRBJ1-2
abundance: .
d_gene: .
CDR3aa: CASSYSEQVYGYTF
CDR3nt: TGTGCCAGCAGTTACTCTGAACAGGTCTATGGCTACACCTTC

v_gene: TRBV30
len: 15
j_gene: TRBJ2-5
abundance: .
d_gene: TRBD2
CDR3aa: CAWSVQSGGKETQYF
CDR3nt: TGTGCCTGGAGTGTACAAAGCGGGGGAAAAGAGACCCAGTACTTC

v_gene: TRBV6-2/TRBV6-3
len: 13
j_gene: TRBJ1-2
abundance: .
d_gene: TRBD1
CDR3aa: CASSRQGKDGYTF
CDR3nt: TGTGCCAGCAGTCGACAGGGAAAGGATGGCTACACCTTC

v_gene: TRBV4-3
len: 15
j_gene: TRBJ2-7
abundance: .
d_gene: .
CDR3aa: CASSQERVGGYEQYF
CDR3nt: TGCGCCAGCAGCCAAGAACGGGTGGGGGGCTACGAGCAGTACTTC

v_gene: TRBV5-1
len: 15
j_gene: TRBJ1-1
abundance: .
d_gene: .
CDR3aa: CASSLRVGMNTEAFF
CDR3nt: TGCGCCAGCAGCTTGCGAGTGGGCATGAACACTGAAGCTTTCTTT

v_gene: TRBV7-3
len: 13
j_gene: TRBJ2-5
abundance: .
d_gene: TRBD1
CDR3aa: CASSPGQGETQYF
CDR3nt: TGTGCCAGCAGCCCGGGACAGGGAGAGACCCAGTACTTC

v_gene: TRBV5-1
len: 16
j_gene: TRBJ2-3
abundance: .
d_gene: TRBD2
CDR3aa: CASSPGLAGSTDTQYF
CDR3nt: TGCGCCAGCAGCCCAGGACTAGCGGGTAGCACAGATACGCAGTATTTT

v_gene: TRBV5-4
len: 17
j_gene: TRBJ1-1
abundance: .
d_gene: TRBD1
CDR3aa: CASSLGGGGGMNTEAFF
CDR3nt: TGTGCCAGCAGCTTGGGAGGAGGGGGCGGCATGAACACTGAAGCTTTCTTT

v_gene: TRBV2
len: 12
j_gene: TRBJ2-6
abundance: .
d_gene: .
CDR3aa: CASSSGANVLTF
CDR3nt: TGTGCCAGCTCATCTGGGGCCAACGTCCTGACTTTC

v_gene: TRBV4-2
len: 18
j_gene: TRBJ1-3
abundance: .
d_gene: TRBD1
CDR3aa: CASSQGRGTGTSGNTIYF
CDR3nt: TGTGCCAGCAGCCAAGGGCGAGGGACAGGGACCTCTGGAAACACCATATATTTT

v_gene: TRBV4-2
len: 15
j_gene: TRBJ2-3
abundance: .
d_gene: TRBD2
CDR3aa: CASSHRLADTDTQYF
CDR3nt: TGTGCCAGCAGCCACAGACTAGCGGACACAGATACGCAGTATTTT

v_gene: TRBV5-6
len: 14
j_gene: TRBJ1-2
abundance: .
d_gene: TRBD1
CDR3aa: CASSQGQPWISYTF
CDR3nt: TGTGCCAGCAGCCAGGGACAGCCGTGGATTAGCTACACCTTC

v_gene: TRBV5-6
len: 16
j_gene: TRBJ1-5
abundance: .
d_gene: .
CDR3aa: CASSGGPPVSNQPQHF
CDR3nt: TGTGCCAGCAGCGGGGGCCCCCCGGTTAGCAATCAGCCCCAGCATTTT

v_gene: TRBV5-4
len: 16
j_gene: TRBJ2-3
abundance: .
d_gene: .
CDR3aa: CASSLPPRGGTDTQYF
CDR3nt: TGTGCCAGCAGCTTGCCCCCGAGAGGAGGCACAGATACGCAGTATTTT

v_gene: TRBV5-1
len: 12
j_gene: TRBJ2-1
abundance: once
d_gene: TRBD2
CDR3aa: CASSLIAGEQFF
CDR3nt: TGCGCCAGCAGCTTGATAGCGGGGGAGCAGTTCTTC

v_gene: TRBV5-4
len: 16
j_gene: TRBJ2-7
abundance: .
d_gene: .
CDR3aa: CASSSLGQGLEYEQYF
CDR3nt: TGTGCCAGCAGCTCCCTGGGGCAGGGACTCGAATACGAGCAGTACTTC

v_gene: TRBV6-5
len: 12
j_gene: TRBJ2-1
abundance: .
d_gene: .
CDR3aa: CASSQDYNEQFF
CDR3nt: TGTGCCAGCAGCCAGGACTACAATGAGCAGTTCTTC

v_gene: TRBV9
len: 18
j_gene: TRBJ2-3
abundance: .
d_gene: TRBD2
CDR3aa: CASSEQTGTSGNTDTQYF
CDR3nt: TGTGCCAGCAGCGAGCAAACCGGGACTAGCGGGAACACAGATACGCAGTATTTT

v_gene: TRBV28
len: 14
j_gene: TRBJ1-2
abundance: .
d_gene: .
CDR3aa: CASSSTLSHYGYTF
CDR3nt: TGTGCCAGCAGTTCAACTTTGTCTCATTATGGCTACACCTTC

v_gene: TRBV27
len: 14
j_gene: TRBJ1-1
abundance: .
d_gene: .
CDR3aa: CASSLWREDTEAFF
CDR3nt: TGTGCCAGCAGTTTATGGAGGGAGGACACTGAAGCTTTCTTT

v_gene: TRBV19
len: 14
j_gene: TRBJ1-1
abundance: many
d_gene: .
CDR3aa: CASSMYLGGTEAFF
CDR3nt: TGTGCCAGTAGTATGTACCTCGGGGGCACTGAAGCTTTCTTT

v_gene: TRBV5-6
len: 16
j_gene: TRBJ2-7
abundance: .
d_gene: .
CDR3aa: CASSSLGRTSSHEQYF
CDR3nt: TGTGCCAGCAGCTCCCTTGGGCGAACTAGTTCCCACGAGCAGTACTTC

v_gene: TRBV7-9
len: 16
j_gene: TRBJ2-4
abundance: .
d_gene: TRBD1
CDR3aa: CASSLGGQGAKNIQYF
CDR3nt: TGTGCCAGCAGCTTAGGTGGACAGGGGGCCAAAAACATTCAGTACTTC

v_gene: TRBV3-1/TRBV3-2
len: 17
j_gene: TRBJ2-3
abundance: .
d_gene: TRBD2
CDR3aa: CASSQPLLAGSTDTQYF
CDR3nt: TGTGCCAGCAGCCAACCCTTACTAGCGGGAAGCACAGATACGCAGTATTTT